This T cell receptor beta chain was sequenced for a study of T cell repertoires in cytomegalovirus infection (dated by TCRdb to about 2019). For the wider study: Donor HLA type was relevant to the analysis, as public TCR beta signatures indicated carriage of CMV infection together with the matching HLA type. What the authors observed across the whole study: In the ex vivo response, HLA-C-restricted CMV-specific TCR beta clonotypes were dominant, and in two of eight donors the single most frequent clonotype came from this HLA-C-restricted group. Carriers of CMV infection plus the relevant HLA type were discriminated by the cumulative frequency of public TCR beta family members in the study cohort and in an independent roughly 340-donor cohort.

Comments on this clonotype: No antigen is known for it. Within one base of it there is no much larger clone, and no base qualities were kept.

The CDR3 measures 15 amino acids from cysteine to phenylalanine. The entry retains the CDR3 DNA only, 45 bases that are in frame from base 1. Via the germline V gene, CDR1 is SGDLS and CDR2 YYNGEE. Germline trimming: 2 bases from V, 4 bases from J; junction bases outside gene matches: 5. The data were produced on an Illumina HiSeq 1500. TCRdb ran its own pipeline on the public reads, namely fastp trimming at Q25 and MiXCR clone calling, and kept in-frame beta chains. Identical CDR3 protein sequences are pooled into one entry, listed with their most common genes and DNA. This sample lists fewer than 200,000 distinct CDR3 sequences; roughly 19% were detected once. Clones ranked in the top ten supply 2.5% to 3% of the sample.

Sequencing input: PBMCs. The TCR comes from a human donor in good health (CMV status not recorded). Some clones in this sample may be carry-over from other donors' samples. The chain links TRBV9 with TRBJ2-1; 8 bases in between match TRBD1. The CDR3 in this case is CASSVGNRGYNEQFF. The DNA reads as follows: TGTGCCAGCAGCGTTGGAAACAGGGGGTACAATGAGCAGTTCTTC.